Presented here are 11 T cell receptor beta chains from one specimen sequenced in a study of blood T cell repertoires in COVID-19. The protocol was immunoSEQ multiplex PCR, while the TCRdb copy is restricted to in-frame clones and leaves out a portion. The table shows about 290,000 clones, with around 81% occurring only once. Sequences were obtained from peripheral blood. The receptor source for this set is a woman aged 45 to 65 with active or convalescent COVID-19.

In this sample, this clone turned up a few times. This chain joins TRBV11-1 and TRBJ2-7, with no clear D. V shed 2 bases and J shed 2 bases, with 10 bases lying between them. Germline assignment: CDR1 SGHAT and CDR2 FQDESV (reference sequence). This CDR3 has 14 residues. In DNA, the CDR3 is TGTGCCAGCAGCTTACGACTCCCTCCCTACGAGCAGTACTTC. Amino acids: CASSLRLPPYEQYF.

The rearrangement uses TRBV7-7 and TRBJ2-5; 7 positions match TRBD2. The ends lost 5 bases at V and 2 bases at J; junction bases unmatched: 17. Germline loops: CDR1 SSHAT, CDR2 FNYEAQ (reference sequence). The CDR3 is 18 amino acids. The CDR3, as DNA: TGTGCCAGCAGCGCCGTTGCCCGGGGCGGGGGACTTCAAGAGACCCAGTACTTC. Protein: CASSAVARGGGLQETQYF. Based on the CDR3 plus reference TRBV7-7 and TRBJ2-5, the full variable domain is GAGVSQSPRYKVTKRGQDVTLRCDPISSHATLYWYQQALGQGPEFLTYFNYEAQPDKSGLPSDRFSAERPEGSISTLTIQRTEQRDSAMYRCASSAVARGGGLQETQYFGPGTRLLVL.

This clone has a single count. A much larger clone differs from this one at a single base, so this may be a read error. The chain employs TRBV11-3 and TRBJ1-6; D is unresolved. The CDR3 totals 15 residues. Germline V gene sequence: CDR1 SGHNT, CDR2 YENEEA. Trimming took off 1 base at V and 0 bases at J, with 4 bases between the two ends. CDR3 bases: TGTGCCAGCAGCTTAGTGAGCTCCTATAATTCACCCCTCCACTTT. It translates to CASSLVSSYNSPLHF. The complete variable domain, with remaining parts taken from reference TRBV11-3 and TRBJ1-6, reads EAGVVQSPRYKIIEKKQPVAFWCNPISGHNTLYWYLQNLGQGPELLIRYENEEAVDDSQLPKDRFSAERLKGVDSTLKIQPAELGDSAVYLCASSLVSSYNSPLHFGNGTRLTVT.

J is TRBJ1-3 and V is TRBV2, with 8 nucleotides matching TRBD1. The length of the CDR3 is 18 residues. In germline, CDR1 is SNHLY, CDR2 FYNNEI. Trimming removed 3 bases from V and 2 bases from J; junction bases left unmatched: 12. The CDR3 region is CASSDGTGVLFTGNTIYF. The CDR3 DNA is TGTGCCAGCAGTGATGGGACAGGAGTTCTTTTCACTGGAAACACCATATATTTT.

Points on this clone: Other nucleotide sequences from this sample produce the same CDR3. The chain couples TRBV5-1 to TRBJ2-1; 14 bases map to TRBD2. Germline V lookup: CDR1 SGHRS, CDR2 YFSETQ. V gave up 0 bases and J gave up 0 bases; unmatched junction bases: 2. The CDR3 consists of 18 residues. The CDR3 loop is CASSLAGTSGSSYNEQFF. The DNA of the CDR3 is TGCGCCAGCAGCTTGGCCGGGACTAGCGGGAGCTCCTACAATGAGCAGTTCTTC.

The J gene is TRBJ1-3, the V gene TRBV7-9; no definite D call. Trimming took 6 bases from V and 0 from J, leaving 15 bases between them. The CDR3 is 16 residues long. The germline V gene encodes CDR1 SEHNR and CDR2 FQNEAQ (reference sequence). The CDR3 coding sequence is TGTGCCAGCAGGCCCTACACCGGGTTCTCTGGAAACACCATATATTTT. Translated, it gives CASRPYTGFSGNTIYF.

V usage is TRBV18 and J usage is TRBJ2-5, with unresolved D. The CDR3 has 13 amino acids. V shed 3 bases and J shed 5 bases, with 10 bases lying between them. Germline V CDR1 and CDR2: KGHSH, LQKENI. The CDR3 sequence is CASSPSGRETQYF. Written as DNA, the CDR3 is TGTGCCAGCTCACCTTCAGGAAGGGAGACCCAGTACTTC.

The chain uses TRBV5-4 and TRBJ2-7, with D maybe TRBD1 (8 bases). This CDR3 is built from 15 residues. V lost 0 bases and J lost 10, with 20 bases in between. Germline V gives CDR1 SGHNT, CDR2 YYREEE (reference sequence). The CDR3 reads CASSLETRTGREQYF. CDR3 DNA: TGTGCCAGCAGCTTGGAAACGAGGACAGGGAGGGAACAGTACTTC.

The chain joins TRBV7-2 to TRBJ2-4; D is possibly TRBD2 (6 bases). The ends were cut back, 0 bases at V and 9 bases at J, with 9 bases in the middle. This CDR3 is 13 amino acids long. Germline CDR1 and CDR2: SGHTA and FQGNSA. This CDR3 reads CASSLAQEGIQYF. CDR3 DNA: TGTGCCAGCAGCTTAGCCCAGGAGGGCATTCAGTACTTC.

The genes are TRBV11-2 and TRBJ1-2, with D possibly being TRBD1 (5 bases). The CDR3 runs 15 residues. CDR1 is SGHAT and CDR2 is FQNNGV in the germline V gene. Trimming pared 3 bases from V and 0 bases from J, leaving 11 bases between. The CDR3 nucleotides are TGTGCCAGCAGCTTCCTAGACAGTACTAACTATGGCTACACCTTC. Translation: CASSFLDSTNYGYTF.

The CDR3 DNA reads TGTGCCAGCAGCGCCAACAGGTACACTGAAGCTTTCTTT. Protein: CASSANRYTEAFF. J is TRBJ1-1 and V is TRBV7-8; a weak D match, TRBD1 (5 bases). Germline lookup yields CDR1 SGHVS and CDR2 FQNEAQ. The CDR3 consists of 13 residues. The V end lost 5 bases, the J end lost 3 bases, and 10 bases lay between the germline ends.